The clone carrying this T cell receptor beta chain was counted many times. This sample is part of a study of T cells in Graves' hyperthyroidism and ophthalmopathy. Amplified TCR beta CDR3 regions derived from RNA transcripts. A set of HTBI primers served as the primers for a first-round RT-PCR of the TCR CDR3. TCRdb re-called the multiplex PCR reads through MiXCR, storing one row per CDR3 protein. This table holds about 700,000 distinct CDR3 sequences, 12% to 15% found once. Uncontrolled infection, other autoimmune disease, pregnancy or lactation barred patients from enrollment. The sequenced material came from blood. The sequence was collected from a woman between 18 and 29 years old with Graves' hyperthyroidism.

The CDR3 is CASSPNGLAATDTQYF. CDR3 DNA: TGTGCCAGCTCACCAAACGGACTAGCGGCCACAGATACGCAGTATTTT. The chain is built from TRBV18 and TRBJ2-3; 10 bases are shared with TRBD2. After removal of 2 bases from V and 2 bases from J, the junction contained 4 bases not matched to a gene. The CDR3 consists of 16 residues. CDR1 and CDR2 (germline): KGHSH, LQKENI. The full variable domain, rest sourced from reference TRBV18 and TRBJ2-3, is NAGVMQNPRHLVRRRGQEARLRCSPMKGHSHVYWYRQLPEEGLKFMVYLQKENIIDESGMPKERFSAEFPKEGPSILRIQQVVRGDSAAYFCASSPNGLAATDTQYFGPGTRLTVL.